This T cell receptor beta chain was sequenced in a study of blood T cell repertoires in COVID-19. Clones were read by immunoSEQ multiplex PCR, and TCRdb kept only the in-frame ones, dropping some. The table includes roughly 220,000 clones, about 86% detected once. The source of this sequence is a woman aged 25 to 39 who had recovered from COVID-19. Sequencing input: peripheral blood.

The CDR3, as DNA: TGTGCCAGCAGCCTAGCCGGGACTAGCGGGAAAGACGTTGGCGGGGAGCTGTTTTTT. It encodes CASSLAGTSGKDVGGELFF. The chain links TRBV7-3 to TRBJ2-2; 13 positions agree with TRBD2. The CDR3 extends over 19 amino acids. The V and J ends lost 5 bases and 7 bases, in that order; junction bases with no gene match: 16. CDR1 is SGHTA, CDR2 FQGTGA, per germline.